This TCR beta chain was observed in a study of T cells after yellow fever vaccination (dated by TCRdb to about 2019). Background on the whole study: Libraries from fractions with low cell numbers were prepared with the SMART-Seq v4 Ultra Low Input RNA kit. Blood samples were taken at several timepoints before and after primary and secondary immunization, and bulk PBMC replicates and cell subsets were isolated. To follow T-cell clones before and after both primary and booster YFV17D yellow fever vaccination, bulk TCR alpha and beta repertoires underwent longitudinal sequencing. Two healthy male donors, one aged 18 to 29 and one aged 30 to 39 years, were included in the cohort. Points the paper makes about the study in general: Because abundant contaminating clonotypes from the bulk population could be contained in FACS-sorted repertoires, computational filtering was required. Compared with the primary T-cell response, the secondary T-cell response was faster but weaker, reaching its peak on day 5 rather than on day 15. Most clones expanded after primary vaccination (roughly 96% of CD4 and around nine tenths of CD8) were re-detected after the booster, suggesting that broad memory maintenance occurred. A small fraction of clonotypes showed up in both the CD4 and CD8 compartments, probably as a result of convergent recombination. Because only a couple of donors were included in the study, the extent to which the findings can be generalized is limited.

Looking up the germline V gene yields CDR1 MNHNS and CDR2 SASEGT. Including the terminal cysteine and phenylalanine, the CDR3 comprises 18 residues. The CDR3 DNA has 54 bases and is translated from base 1. The junction shows trimming of 4 bases on V and 1 base on J, plus 21 bases between the germline ends. The treatment or condition label, read with the paper, signifies: live attenuated yellow fever vaccine strain. A standard Ficoll-Paque protocol was used to isolate PBMCs from peripheral blood. CD4 and CD8 T-cell fractions were isolated with Dynabeads CD4 and CD8 positive selection kits. TriZol was used to extract RNA from bulk PBMCs, CD4 and CD8 fractions, and dextramer-positive and dextramer-negative fractions. TCR cDNA was synthesized by 5'RACE template switching, through which a universal primer site and unique molecular identifiers were introduced. cDNA synthesis was primed from both the TCR alpha and TCR beta constant segments. Two PCR steps were used to amplify libraries, with sample barcodes and sequencing adapters being added in the second step. Sequencing of libraries was performed on Illumina HiSeq 2500 (2x100 bp) or NovaSeq (2x150 bp). In the authors' own workflow: Reads were demultiplexed and collapsed into UMI consensus sequences with MIGEC, and V(D)J alignment was performed with MiXCR. Vaccine-responding clonotypes were identified with edgeR using replicate PBMC samples, with FDR below 0.01 and a log2 fold change above 5 up to day 15 being required. Each bulk clonotype received a CD4 or CD8 identity based on whether the sequenced CD4 or CD8 repertoire contained that clonotype at higher abundance. TCRdb reran the public reads through fastp at Q25 and MiXCR, keeping productive beta chains. CDR3 protein duplicates are merged, each entry listing the most common genes and DNA. These V and J calls originate from TCRdb's pipeline instead of the authors' own analysis. The sample data list more than 90,000 distinct CDR3 sequences, and about 7% of these were observed just once. The top ten constitute 2.5% to 3% of the sample.

This clonotype was detected ten times or more. Its recognized antigen is unknown. The record has no base qualities; no much larger clone is one base away. The TCR sequence derives from a man between 18 and 35 years old who received the YFV17D yellow fever vaccine. Sequencing was performed on CD4+ T cells sorted from PBMCs, taken approximately 47 days after the first yellow fever vaccination. The rearrangement joined TRBV6-1 to TRBJ2-3; TRBD1 is a weak D gene call, 6 bases matching. This receptor has the CDR3 CASSAPPEGQTRTDTQYF. The DNA sequence reads TGTGCCAGCAGTGCCCCCCCCGAAGGACAGACTCGCACAGATACGCAGTATTTT.